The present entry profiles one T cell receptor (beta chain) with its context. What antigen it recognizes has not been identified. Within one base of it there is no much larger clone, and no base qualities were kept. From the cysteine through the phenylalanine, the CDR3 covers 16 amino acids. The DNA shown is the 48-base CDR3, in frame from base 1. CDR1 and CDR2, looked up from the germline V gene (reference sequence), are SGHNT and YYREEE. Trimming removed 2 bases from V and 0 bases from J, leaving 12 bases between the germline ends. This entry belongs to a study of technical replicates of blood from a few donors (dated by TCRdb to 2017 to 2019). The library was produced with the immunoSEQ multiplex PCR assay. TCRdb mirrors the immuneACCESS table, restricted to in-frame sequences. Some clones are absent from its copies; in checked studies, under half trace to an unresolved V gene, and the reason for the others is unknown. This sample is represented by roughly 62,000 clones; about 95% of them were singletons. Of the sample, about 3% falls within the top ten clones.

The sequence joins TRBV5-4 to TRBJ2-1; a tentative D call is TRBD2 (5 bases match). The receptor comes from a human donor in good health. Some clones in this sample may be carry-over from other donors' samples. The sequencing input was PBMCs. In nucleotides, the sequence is TGTGCCAGCAGCTTAAGGACGGGAAGCTCCTACAATGAGCAGTTCTTC. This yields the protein CASSLRTGSSYNEQFF.